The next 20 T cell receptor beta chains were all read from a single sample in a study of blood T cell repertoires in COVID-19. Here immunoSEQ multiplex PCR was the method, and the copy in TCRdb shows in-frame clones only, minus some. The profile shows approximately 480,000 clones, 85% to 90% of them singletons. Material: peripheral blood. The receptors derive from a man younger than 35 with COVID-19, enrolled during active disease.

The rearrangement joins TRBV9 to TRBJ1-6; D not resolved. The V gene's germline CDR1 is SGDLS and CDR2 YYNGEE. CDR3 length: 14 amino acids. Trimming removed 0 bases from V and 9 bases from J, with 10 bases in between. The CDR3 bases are TGTGCCAGCAGCGTAGGACCCGGCGGTTCACCCCTCCACTTT. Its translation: CASSVGPGGSPLHF. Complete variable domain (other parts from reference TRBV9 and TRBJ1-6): DSGVTQTPKHLITATGQRVTLRCSPRSGDLSVYWYQQSLDQGLQFLIQYYNGEERAKGNILERFSAQQFPDLHSELNLSSLELGDSALYFCASSVGPGGSPLHFGNGTRLTVT.

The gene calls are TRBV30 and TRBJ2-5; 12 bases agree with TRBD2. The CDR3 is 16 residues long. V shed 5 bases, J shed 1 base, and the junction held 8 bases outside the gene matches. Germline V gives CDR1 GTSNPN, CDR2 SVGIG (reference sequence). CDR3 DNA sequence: TGTGCCTGGGTCCCTCTAGCGGGAGGGGTCCAAGAGACCCAGTACTTC. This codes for CAWVPLAGGVQETQYF.

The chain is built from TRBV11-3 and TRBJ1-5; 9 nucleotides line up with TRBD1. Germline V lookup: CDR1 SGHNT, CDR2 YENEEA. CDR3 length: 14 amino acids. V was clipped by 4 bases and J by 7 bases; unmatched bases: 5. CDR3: CASSSGTGRQPQHF. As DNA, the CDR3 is TGTGCCAGCAGCTCCGGGACAGGGAGACAGCCCCAGCATTTT.

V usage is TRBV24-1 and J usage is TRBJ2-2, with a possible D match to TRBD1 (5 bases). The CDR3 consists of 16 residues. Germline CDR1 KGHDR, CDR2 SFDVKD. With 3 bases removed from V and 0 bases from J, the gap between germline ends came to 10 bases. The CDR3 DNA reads TGTGCCACCAGTGATAAAGGGGCCACGAACACCGGGGAGCTGTTTTTT. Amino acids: CATSDKGATNTGELFF.

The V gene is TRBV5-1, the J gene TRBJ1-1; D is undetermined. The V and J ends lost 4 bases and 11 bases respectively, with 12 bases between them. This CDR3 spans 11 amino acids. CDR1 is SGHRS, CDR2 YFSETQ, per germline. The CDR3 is CASSDTFLAFF. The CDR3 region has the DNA TGCGCCAGCAGCGATACTTTCTTGGCTTTCTTT.

This chain's CDR3 is CASSFSGAGGDTQYF. The CDR3 DNA reads as TGTGCCAGCAGCTTTAGCGGGGCCGGGGGAGATACGCAGTATTTT. V and J are TRBV7-2 and TRBJ2-3, with TRBD2 matching over 8 bases. V shed 3 bases and J 5 bases; nucleotides not matched to a gene: 7. There are 15 residues in the CDR3. In germline, CDR1 is SGHTA, CDR2 FQGNSA.

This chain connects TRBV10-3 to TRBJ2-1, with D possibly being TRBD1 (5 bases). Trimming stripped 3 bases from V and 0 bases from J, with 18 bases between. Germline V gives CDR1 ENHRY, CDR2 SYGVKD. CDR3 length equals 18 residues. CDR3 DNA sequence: TGTGCCATCAGTGAAAGGGGCTCAGGGATGAGCTCCTACAATGAGCAGTTCTTC. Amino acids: CAISERGSGMSSYNEQFF.

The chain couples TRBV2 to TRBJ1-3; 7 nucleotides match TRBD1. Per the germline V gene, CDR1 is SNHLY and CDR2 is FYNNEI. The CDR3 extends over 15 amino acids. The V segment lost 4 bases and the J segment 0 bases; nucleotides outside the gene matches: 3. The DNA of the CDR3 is TGTGCCAGCAGTGGGACAGGCATCTCTGGAAACACCATATATTTT. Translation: CASSGTGISGNTIYF.

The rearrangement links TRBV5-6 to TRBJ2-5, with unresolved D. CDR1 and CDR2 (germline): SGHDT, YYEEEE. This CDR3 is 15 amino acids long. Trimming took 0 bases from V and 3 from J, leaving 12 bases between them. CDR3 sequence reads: CASSLAYYGEETQYF. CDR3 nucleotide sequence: TGTGCCAGCAGCTTGGCGTATTACGGAGAAGAGACCCAGTACTTC.

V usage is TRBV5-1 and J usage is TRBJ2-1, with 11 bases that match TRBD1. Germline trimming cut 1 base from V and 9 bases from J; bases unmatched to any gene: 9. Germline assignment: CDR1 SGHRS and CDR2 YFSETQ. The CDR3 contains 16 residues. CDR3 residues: CASSLWTGGAPSEQFF. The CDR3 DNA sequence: TGCGCCAGCAGCTTGTGGACAGGGGGCGCCCCATCTGAGCAGTTCTTC.

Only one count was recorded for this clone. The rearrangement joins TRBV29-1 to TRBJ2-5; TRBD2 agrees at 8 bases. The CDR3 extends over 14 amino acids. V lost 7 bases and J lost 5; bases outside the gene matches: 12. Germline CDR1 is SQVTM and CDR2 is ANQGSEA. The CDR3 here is CSACVGTRGETQYF. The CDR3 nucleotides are TGCAGCGCTTGCGTAGGGACTAGGGGGGAGACCCAGTACTTC.

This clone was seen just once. CDR3 in amino acids: CASRRGGSTDTQYF. In DNA, the CDR3 is TGTGCCAGCAGACGGGGGGGTTCCACAGATACGCAGTATTTT. The chain recombines TRBV7-2 with TRBJ2-3; 8 bases are a match to TRBD2. The ends lost 6 bases at V and 2 bases at J; junction bases unmatched: 4. The CDR3 extends over 14 amino acids. CDR1 and CDR2 (germline): SGHTA, FQGNSA.

The CDR3: CASFSGLGSGANVLTF. For the CDR3, the DNA is TGCGCCAGCTTTAGCGGGCTGGGCTCTGGGGCCAACGTCCTGACTTTC. The chain employs TRBV5-1 and TRBJ2-6; 7 bases line up with TRBD2. The CDR3 has 16 residues. The trim removed 7 bases at V and 0 bases at J, leaving 7 bases unmatched. The germline CDR1 and CDR2 sequences are SGHRS and YFSETQ.

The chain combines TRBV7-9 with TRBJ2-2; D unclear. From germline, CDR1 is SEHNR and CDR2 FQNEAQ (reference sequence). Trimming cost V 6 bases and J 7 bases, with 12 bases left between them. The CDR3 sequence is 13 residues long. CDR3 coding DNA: TGTGCCAGCAGAGCCTCTTCGGGCGGGGAGCTGTTTTTT. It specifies CASRASSGGELFF.

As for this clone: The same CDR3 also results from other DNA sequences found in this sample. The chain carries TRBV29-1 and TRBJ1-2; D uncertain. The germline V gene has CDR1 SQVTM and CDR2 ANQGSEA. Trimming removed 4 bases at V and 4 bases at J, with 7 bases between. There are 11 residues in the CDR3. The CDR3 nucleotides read TGCAGCGTTGGTCACTCCTATGGCTACACCTTC. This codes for CSVGHSYGYTF. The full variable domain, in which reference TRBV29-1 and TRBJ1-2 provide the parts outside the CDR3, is SAVISQKPSRDICQRGTSLTIQCQVDSQVTMMFWYRQQPGQSLTLIATANQGSEATYESGFVIDKFPISRPNLTFSTLTVSNMSPEDSSIYLCSVGHSYGYTFGSGTRLTVV.

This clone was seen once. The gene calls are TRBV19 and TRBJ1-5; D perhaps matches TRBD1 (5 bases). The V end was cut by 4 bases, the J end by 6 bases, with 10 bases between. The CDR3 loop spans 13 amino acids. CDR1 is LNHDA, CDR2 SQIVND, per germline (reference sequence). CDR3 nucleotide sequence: TGTGCCAGTAGTACTCAGGGACTTCAGCCCCAGCATTTT. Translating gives CASSTQGLQPQHF.

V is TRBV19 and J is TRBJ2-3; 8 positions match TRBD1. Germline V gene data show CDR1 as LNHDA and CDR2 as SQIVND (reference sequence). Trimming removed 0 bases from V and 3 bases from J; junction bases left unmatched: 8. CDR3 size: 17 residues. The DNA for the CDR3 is TGTGCCAGTAGTATAGACGTTGGCAGGGGGCTTACAGATACGCAGTATTTT. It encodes CASSIDVGRGLTDTQYF.

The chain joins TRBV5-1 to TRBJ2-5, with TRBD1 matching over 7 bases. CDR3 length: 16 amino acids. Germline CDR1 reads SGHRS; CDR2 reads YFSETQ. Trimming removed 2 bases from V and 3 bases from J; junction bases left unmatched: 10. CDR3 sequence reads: CASSFVPVGTEETQYF. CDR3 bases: TGCGCCAGCAGCTTCGTACCCGTCGGGACAGAAGAGACCCAGTACTTC.

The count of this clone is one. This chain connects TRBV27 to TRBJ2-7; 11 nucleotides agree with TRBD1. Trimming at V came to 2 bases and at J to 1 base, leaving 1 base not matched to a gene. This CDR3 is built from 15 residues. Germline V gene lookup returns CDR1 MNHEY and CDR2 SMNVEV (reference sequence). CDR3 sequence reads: CASSLRDRGSYEQYF. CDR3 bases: TGTGCCAGCAGTTTAAGGGACAGGGGGTCCTACGAGCAGTACTTC.

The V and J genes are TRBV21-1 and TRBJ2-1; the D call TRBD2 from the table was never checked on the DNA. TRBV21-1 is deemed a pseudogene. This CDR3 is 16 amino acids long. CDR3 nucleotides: TGTGCCAGCAGCGGGCGCGGGGGGAAGCTCTACAATGAGCAGTTCTTC. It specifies CASSGRGGKLYNEQFF.